Shown below are 25 T cell receptor beta chains from a single sample sequenced in a study of post-analysis software for immune sequencing data. Whole-study results and caveats: With TRBV5-6, TRBV5-1 and TRBV20-1 included, a handful of TRBV segments were more frequent in patients than in controls.

These receptors have no known antigen. Tagging with unique molecular identifiers was a feature of the TCR beta cDNA libraries. TCRdb fed the PCR reads into MiXCR, producing one record per CDR3 protein. Among around 180,000 distinct CDR3 sequences listed, 30% were seen once. Sequenced input: blood. The receptors here all came from a girl aged 10 to 17 with multiple sclerosis.

The V call is TRBV12-3 or TRBV12-4, the J call TRBJ1-6; TRBD1 might be the D (6 bases). This CDR3 is built from 14 residues. Trimming took 6 bases from V and 7 from J, leaving 13 bases between them. CDR3 DNA sequence: TGTGCCAGCAGGAGGGGGTTCCAGAATTCACCCCTCCACTTT. This translates into CASRRGFQNSPLHF.

This chain joins TRBV6-1 and TRBJ2-1; possible D gene TRBD2, 6 bases. Trimming stripped 7 bases from V and 2 bases from J, with 15 bases between. This CDR3 has 15 amino acids. Germline-derived CDR1 and CDR2 are MNHNS and SASEGT. CDR3 amino acids: CASKDREWTYNEQFF. Written as DNA, the CDR3 is TGTGCCAGCAAAGATCGGGAGTGGACCTACAATGAGCAGTTCTTC.

This clonotype was observed a handful of times. V is TRBV20-1 and J is TRBJ2-7, with 7 bases that match TRBD2. Trimming removed 3 bases from V and 6 bases from J; junction bases left unmatched: 5. The CDR3 has 12 residues. Germline CDR1 is DFQATT and CDR2 is SNEGSKA (reference sequence). In nucleotides, the CDR3 is TGCAGTGCTAGTGGGAGGGCGGGCGAGCAGTACTTC. Its protein is CSASGRAGEQYF.

This clonotype was seen ten or more times. The V and J genes are TRBV27 and TRBJ1-2; tentative D call: TRBD1 (5 bases). V lost 3 bases and J lost 0, with 14 bases in between. Per germline, CDR1 MNHEY and CDR2 SMNVEV (reference sequence). The CDR3 loop spans 16 amino acids. Here the CDR3 DNA reads TGTGCCAGCAGTTTGGCAGGGAAACCCCCTAACTATGGCTACACCTTC. Translation: CASSLAGKPPNYGYTF.

This clonotype was picked up one time. A much larger clone is a single base away; this may be a read error. Here the CDR3 omits its conserved ending phenylalanine or tryptophan, so a read error is the likely source. CDR3 DNA sequence: TGCAGCGTTGACCCAGGGGGCCCTGGCTACACCCTC. Translation: CSVDPGGPGYTL. The chain couples TRBV29-1 to TRBJ1-2; 8 positions match TRBD1. CDR1 and CDR2 (germline): SQVTM, ANQGSEA. This CDR3 comprises 12 residues. The trim removed 3 bases at V and 7 bases at J, leaving 4 bases unmatched.

The chain has TRBV20-1 and TRBJ1-1; D is undetermined. Germline CDR1 DFQATT, CDR2 SNEGSKA (reference sequence). This CDR3 spans 14 amino acids. Trimming removed 3 bases at V and 3 bases at J, with 14 bases between. The chain's CDR3 is CSARSVLVDTEAFF. The CDR3 DNA sequence: TGCAGTGCTAGGTCGGTTCTTGTCGACACTGAAGCTTTCTTT.

This clonotype was observed a few times. The rearrangement joins TRBV12-3 or TRBV12-4 to TRBJ2-1; no clear D. The CDR3 loop spans 12 amino acids. Trimming took 2 bases from V and 4 from J, leaving 3 bases between them. In nucleotides, the CDR3 is TGTGCCAGCAGTTTAAAGTACAATGAGCAGTTCTTC. Translating it yields CASSLKYNEQFF.

This clonotype was detected only a few times. This chain connects TRBV5-6 to TRBJ2-4; 8 bases map to TRBD2. CDR1 and CDR2 from the germline V gene are SGHDT and YYEEEE. V lost 2 bases, J lost 8 bases, and 9 bases stayed unmatched. The CDR3 covers 15 residues. This chain's CDR3 is CASSLLTSAGDIQYF. CDR3 in DNA: TGTGCCAGCAGCTTACTGACTAGCGCCGGCGACATTCAGTACTTC.

This clonotype was detected only a few times. The chain recombines TRBV3-1 with TRBJ1-1; unclear D gene. This CDR3 has 14 amino acids. The germline gives CDR1 LGHDT, CDR2 YNNKEL (reference sequence). The V gene lost 1 base and the J gene lost 1 base, with 7 bases spanning the gap. The CDR3 spells CASSQVGGNTEAFF. DNA for the CDR3: TGTGCCAGCAGCCAAGTGGGTGGGAACACTGAAGCTTTCTTT.

On this clonotype itself: A much more abundant neighbour one base away suggests this may be a read error. V usage is TRBV28 and J usage is TRBJ2-5; 8 nucleotides agree with TRBD1. The DNA end is a closer match to TRBJ2-7, so the J assignment may be wrong. Germline V lookup: CDR1 MDHEN, CDR2 SYDVKM. The CDR3 has 15 residues. The CDR3 loop reads CAIAIPGQVTYEQYF. CDR3 in DNA: TGTGCCATCGCCATACCGGGACAGGTAACCTACGAGCAGTACTTC.

This clonotype has at least ten counts. This rearrangement joins TRBV5-1 to TRBJ2-7; 12 bases fit TRBD2. Trimming at V came to 0 bases and at J to 6 bases, leaving 4 bases not matched to a gene. The CDR3 runs to 15 residues. The germline V gene encodes CDR1 SGHRS and CDR2 YFSETQ. For the CDR3, the DNA is TGCGCCAGCAGCTTGGACCTAGCGGGAGGGAGCGAGCAGTACTTC. It encodes CASSLDLAGGSEQYF.

The chain uses TRBV12-3 or TRBV12-4 and TRBJ2-3; no reliable D call. V shed 5 bases and J shed 0 bases, with 12 bases lying between them. CDR3 size: 15 residues. CDR3 sequence: CASSPLAASTDTQYF. As DNA, the CDR3 is TGTGCCAGCAGTCCCCTGGCGGCTAGCACAGATACGCAGTATTTT.

A note on this clonotype: One base away lies a much larger clone, so this may be a sequencing read error. The chain carries TRBV12-3 or TRBV12-4 and TRBJ2-7; 8 nucleotides align to TRBD2. Trimming removed 6 bases from V and 6 bases from J; junction bases left unmatched: 7. The length of the CDR3 is 13 residues. This CDR3 reads CASRGSGKGEQYF. CDR3 bases: TGTGCCAGCAGGGGTAGCGGGAAAGGCGAGCAGTACTTC.

The chain combines TRBV10-3 with TRBJ2-1; 12 positions match TRBD2. The junction had 6 bases not matched to a gene; V was cut back by 6 bases and J by 6 bases. Germline CDR1 is ENHRY and CDR2 is SYGVKD. The CDR3 has 15 amino acids. The CDR3 DNA reads as TGTGCCATCAGGCCTCTAGCGGGAGGGCCCAATGAGCAGTTCTTC. This codes for CAIRPLAGGPNEQFF.

As regards this clonotype: A much larger clonotype is one base distant, so this may be a read error. The chain joins TRBV5-6 to TRBJ1-5, with D unclear. There are 14 residues in the CDR3. The germline V gene encodes CDR1 SGHDT and CDR2 YYEEEE. The germline V and J ends were trimmed by 1 base and 9 bases, with 14 bases remaining between them. CDR3 DNA: TGTGCCAGCAGCTTGTGGTCGCATAGAGTGCCCCAGCATTTT. The encoded protein is CASSLWSHRVPQHF.

This clonotype has a count of ten or more. The chain recombines TRBV29-1 with TRBJ2-7; the D gene is possibly TRBD2 (6 bases). Germline-derived CDR1 and CDR2 are SQVTM and ANQGSEA. Trimming shortened V by 7 bases and J by 3 bases, and 16 bases separated the two germline ends. The CDR3 loop spans 13 amino acids. This CDR3 is CSAGTGAGYEQYF. CDR3 in DNA: TGCAGCGCCGGGACTGGGGCGGGCTACGAGCAGTACTTC.

This clonotype showed up just once. This is likely a read error, given that the CDR3 carries no conserved phenylalanine or tryptophan at its end. The chain combines TRBV9 with TRBJ1-2; D uncertain. The CDR3 sequence is 13 residues long. Germline CDR1 reads SGDLS; CDR2 reads YYNGEE. The germline V and J ends were trimmed by 0 bases and 6 bases, with 9 bases remaining between them. This CDR3 is CASSVEEFDGYTC. As DNA, the CDR3 is TGTGCCAGCAGCGTAGAGGAATTTGATGGCTACACCTGC.

The V call is TRBV7-2, the J call TRBJ2-7, with D hard to call. The CDR3 is 13 residues long. The V end was cut by 3 bases, the J end by 4 bases, with 10 bases between. Per germline, CDR1 SGHTA and CDR2 FQGNSA. The CDR3 coding sequence is TGTGCCAGCAGCTTGAACCTCTATTACGAGCAGTACTTC. Its translation: CASSLNLYYEQYF.

Many counts were recorded for this clonotype. The chain couples TRBV25-1 to TRBJ2-1; no clear D gene. CDR1 is MGHDK and CDR2 is SYGVNS in the germline V gene. This CDR3 is 12 amino acids long. V was clipped by 2 bases and J by 6 bases, with 5 bases between them. Here the CDR3 reads CASSEGGNEQFF. The DNA of the CDR3 is TGTGCCAGCAGTGAAGGCGGCAATGAGCAGTTCTTC.

The chain uses TRBV21-1 and TRBJ1-1. TRBV21-1 is classified as a pseudogene. The CDR3 has 14 amino acids. The CDR3 is CASCKVQRFTEAFF. CDR3 nucleotides: TGTGCCAGCTGCAAAGTTCAGCGATTCACTGAAGCTTTCTTT.

This clonotype has a handful of counts. The chain joins TRBV6-6 to TRBJ1-4, with TRBD1 matching over 8 bases. V lost 6 bases to trimming and J lost 0 bases; unmatched junction nucleotides: 6. CDR1 and CDR2 (germline): MNHNY, SVGAGI (reference sequence). This CDR3 comprises 16 residues. CDR3 loop: CASSRTGNPTNEKLFF. CDR3 nucleotides: TGTGCCAGCAGCCGGACAGGGAACCCAACTAATGAAAAACTGTTTTTT.

CDR3 protein: CASSRDSPTF. The CDR3 DNA is TGTGCCAGCAGCCGCGACAGTCCCACCTTC. This chain uses TRBV7-9 with TRBJ1-2; tentative D call: TRBD1 (5 bases). Germline lookup yields CDR1 SEHNR and CDR2 FQNEAQ (reference sequence). The V and J ends lost 5 bases and 13 bases respectively, with 11 bases between them. The CDR3 runs 10 residues. Filled out from reference TRBV7-9 and TRBJ1-2, the complete variable domain reads DTGVSQNPRHKITKRGQNVTFRCDPISEHNRLYWYRQTLGQGPEFLTYFQNEAQLEKSRLLSDRFSAERPKGSFSTLEIQRTEQGDSAMYLCASSRDSPTFGSGTRLTVV.

This clonotype came up many times. This rearrangement joins TRBV10-1 to TRBJ2-3; the D gene is possibly TRBD2 (6 bases). The V gene's germline CDR1 is WNHNN and CDR2 SYGVQD (reference sequence). The CDR3 totals 15 residues. Trimming took 0 bases from V and 5 from J, leaving 12 bases between them. The CDR3 coding sequence is TGCGCCAGCAGTGAGTCTCGGGGAGGAGGAGATACGCAGTATTTT. Protein sequence: CASSESRGGGDTQYF.

Turning to this clonotype: A read error may be the cause here, since a much bigger clone is one base away. The V gene is TRBV29-1, the J gene TRBJ2-1; 7 nucleotides align to TRBD2. Germline assignment: CDR1 SQVTM and CDR2 ANQGSEA. The CDR3 runs 14 residues. J gave up 6 bases and V 7 bases, and 12 bases lay outside the gene matches. Written as DNA, the CDR3 is TGCAGCGGGGAGGACGCAGCGGGACGCAATGAGCAGTTCTTC. Protein: CSGEDAAGRNEQFF.

There are many counts of this clonotype. The rearrangement uses TRBV5-1 and TRBJ1-4; unclear D gene. This CDR3 region has 15 residues. The ends were cut back, 4 bases at V and 4 bases at J, with 14 bases in the middle. Germline CDR1 and CDR2: SGHRS and YFSETQ. CDR3 nucleotides: TGCGCCAGCAGCACCAACCTGGGAAGTAATGAAAAACTGTTTTTT. Its translation is CASSTNLGSNEKLFF.